This T cell receptor beta chain came from a study of control samples from healthy donors and cancer patients. The protocol was immunoSEQ multiplex PCR, while the TCRdb copy is restricted to in-frame clones and leaves out a portion. The sample has about 130,000 clones; 92% are singletons. The receptor was derived from a woman aged 45-60 years in good health. Specimen: blood.

This chain's CDR3 is CASSTRTGPGYTF. The CDR3 region has the DNA TGTGCCAGCAGCACCAGGACAGGGCCCGGCTACACCTTC. This sequence joins TRBV7-8 and TRBJ1-2, with TRBD1 matching 8 bases. The ends lost 5 bases at V and 8 bases at J; junction bases unmatched: 7. The CDR3 is 13 residues long. CDR1 is SGHVS, CDR2 FQNEAQ, per germline.